The clone carrying this T cell receptor (beta chain) was observed a handful of times. Its antigen is as yet unknown. This sample was taken from a study of tumor and adjacent non-tumor tissue in lung cancer. Study overall: Patients were aged roughly 30 to 76, fewer than twelve men and a handful of women, stage I to III. Each sample yielded millions of productive TCRbeta reads on average. Study conclusions and caveats: Significantly higher TCR diversity was found in tumor than normal lung.

The CDR3 runs 16 residues. V lost 3 bases, J lost 5 bases, and 19 bases lay in between. Germline V gene data show CDR1 as MDHEN and CDR2 as SYDVKM. A modified ARM-PCR protocol with three rounds of nested PCR amplified TCRbeta. TCRdb reprocessed the multiplex PCR reads via MiXCR and lists one record per CDR3 protein. This sample has 55,000 to 65,000 distinct CDR3 sequences; around 64% occur once, and the top ten carry around 33%. No cell sorting was done before RNA was extracted from the tissue. More than 3 cm separated this lung sample from the edge of the tumor. Donors were chemotherapy-naive, newly diagnosed lung cancer surgical patients in China, August–late 2014.

The clonotype was recovered from a man between 65 and 85 years old with non-small cell lung cancer. The specimen sequenced was distant non-tumor lung tissue. This chain links TRBV28 with TRBJ2-5; tentative D call: TRBD2 (7 bases). The CDR3 loop is CASSFSITRGQETQYF. The DNA of the CDR3 is TGTGCCAGCAGTTTCAGCATTACGCGGGGGCAGGAGACCCAGTACTTC. The variable domain in full, completed from reference TRBV28 and TRBJ2-5, reads DVKVTQSSRYLVKRTGEKVFLECVQDMDHENMFWYRQDPGLGLRLIYFSYDVKMKEKGDIPEGYSVSREKKERFSLILESASTNQTSMYLCASSFSITRGQETQYFGPGTRLLVL.